This T cell receptor (beta chain) derives from a study of blood T cell repertoires in COVID-19. Study-level information: T cells, B-cell-depleted T cells, or PBMCs supplied cDNA or gDNA.

Sequencing was performed with immunoSEQ multiplex PCR; in TCRdb, only in-frame clones are kept and a portion is missing. The profile covers 180,000 or so clones, with about 91% appearing a single time and roughly 0.8% taken by the ten largest. This CDR3 comprises 13 residues. Germline V gene sequence: CDR1 MNHEY, CDR2 SVGAGI. The V gene lost 2 bases and the J gene lost 8 bases, with 12 bases spanning the gap. Two negative PCRs, clearance, or symptom resolution had been documented for recovered Cohort 3 donors. The source of this sequence is a young woman who had recovered from COVID-19. The chain employs TRBV6-5 and TRBJ1-2; D gene ambiguous. Input material: PBMCs or T cells enriched from blood (not recorded which). The CDR3 DNA follows: TGTGCCAGCAGTTACGTCCCCGGGAAAGGCTACACCTTC. Amino acids: CASSYVPGKGYTF.